One sample yielded the 29 T cell receptor beta chains listed below, sequenced in a study of control samples from healthy donors and cancer patients. Profiling relied on immunoSEQ multiplex PCR, and the TCRdb table lists in-frame clones only, not all of them. The sample has some 180,000 clones. The sample consisted of blood. These TCRs come from a woman aged 30 to 39 in good health.

The CDR3 DNA reads as TGCAGCGTATGCGATCTGGGGAAGAGCTACACCTTC. The encoded protein is CSVCDLGKSYTF. The chain couples TRBV29-1 to TRBJ1-2; D is ambiguous. CDR1 is SQVTM and CDR2 is ANQGSEA in the germline V gene. V lost 6 bases and J 9 bases, leaving 17 bases between the germline ends. The CDR3 totals 12 residues.

The chain couples TRBV9 to TRBJ1-2; 8 nucleotides align to TRBD1. CDR1 is SGDLS and CDR2 is YYNGEE in the germline V gene. There are 16 residues in the CDR3. The ends lost 0 bases at V and 6 bases at J; junction bases unmatched: 10. In DNA form, the CDR3 reads TGTGCCAGCAGCGTAGCCCGGCCGACAGGGGTCGATGGCTACACCTTC. Translated, it gives CASSVARPTGVDGYTF. Complete variable domain (other parts from reference TRBV9 and TRBJ1-2): DSGVTQTPKHLITATGQRVTLRCSPRSGDLSVYWYQQSLDQGLQFLIQYYNGEERAKGNILERFSAQQFPDLHSELNLSSLELGDSALYFCASSVARPTGVDGYTFGSGTRLTVV.

The chain couples TRBV4-2 to TRBJ1-3; tentative D call: TRBD1 (5 bases). Deletions cut 0 bases from V and 3 bases from J, with 12 bases between. Germline assignment: CDR1 LGHNA and CDR2 YNFKEQ. CDR3 length: 16 residues. The CDR3 nucleotides read TGTGCCAGCAGCCAAGATCAAGACAGCCTTGGAAACACCATATATTTT. Its translation is CASSQDQDSLGNTIYF.

The chain carries TRBV11-2 and TRBJ2-1, with 10 bases lining up with TRBD1. CDR1 is SGHAT and CDR2 is FQNNGV in the germline V gene. CDR3 length: 11 amino acids. V lost 3 bases, J lost 14 bases, and 1 base stayed unmatched. The CDR3 protein is CASSFGTGEFF. In nucleotides, the CDR3 is TGTGCCAGCAGCTTTGGGACAGGGGAGTTCTTC.

V and J are TRBV11-2 and TRBJ1-4, with 10 nucleotides matching TRBD1. The V and J ends lost 5 bases and 3 bases, in that order; junction bases with no gene match: 9. The CDR3 covers 17 residues. The germline V gene encodes CDR1 SGHAT and CDR2 FQNNGV. The CDR3 reads CASSDRDRGVSNEKLFF. CDR3 DNA: TGTGCCAGCAGCGATCGGGACAGGGGAGTGTCTAATGAAAAACTGTTTTTT.

The rearrangement uses TRBV29-1 and TRBJ1-2; 7 nucleotides agree with TRBD1. From germline, CDR1 is SQVTM and CDR2 ANQGSEA. V shed 3 bases and J 3 bases; nucleotides not matched to a gene: 19. The CDR3 extends over 18 amino acids. CDR3 in DNA: TGCAGCGTTGACCGGGCGGGACGACAGGGAGTCTGGGACTATGGCTACACCTTC. The encoded protein is CSVDRAGRQGVWDYGYTF.

The V and J genes are TRBV7-9 and TRBJ1-3; D is perhaps TRBD1 (6 bases). With 5 bases removed from V and 0 bases from J, the gap between germline ends came to 14 bases. Germline V lookup: CDR1 SEHNR, CDR2 FQNEAQ (reference sequence). This CDR3 has 16 residues. The DNA for the CDR3 is TGTGCCAGCAGCCCCCTAGACAGGAGCTCTGGAAACACCATATATTTT. Its translation: CASSPLDRSSGNTIYF.

The chain is built from TRBV14 and TRBJ2-7, with D tentatively TRBD1 (6 bases). CDR3 length equals 14 residues. The germline V gene encodes CDR1 SGHDN and CDR2 FVKESK. The V end lost 7 bases, the J end lost 8 bases, and 21 bases lay between the germline ends. The CDR3 nucleotides read TGTGCCAGCACCACAGGACAGCTGTCGGTCAAGCAGTACTTC. Its translation is CASTTGQLSVKQYF.

The CDR3 here is CASSVAGTSGGNEQFF. As DNA, the CDR3 is TGTGCCAGCAGCGTAGCCGGGACTAGCGGGGGTAATGAGCAGTTCTTC. V usage is TRBV9 and J usage is TRBJ2-1, with TRBD2 matching over 14 bases. Germline values: CDR1 SGDLS, CDR2 YYNGEE. The V gene end was trimmed by 0 bases and the J gene end by 7 bases; junction bases not matched to a gene: 3. This CDR3 is built from 16 residues.

The genes are TRBV28 and TRBJ1-6; D possibly corresponds to TRBD1 (6 bases). Germline CDR1 MDHEN, CDR2 SYDVKM. V was cut by 4 bases and J by 7 bases, with 11 bases left in between. The CDR3 totals 14 residues. This CDR3 reads CASSWGRGNSPLHF. CDR3 DNA: TGTGCCAGCAGTTGGGGGAGGGGGAATTCACCCCTCCACTTT.

Comment on this clone: Other DNA sequences of this sample code for an identical CDR3. This chain connects TRBV5-1 to TRBJ1-2, with D possibly TRBD1 on 5 matching bases. The CDR3 loop spans 14 amino acids. V lost 4 bases and J lost 4, with 14 bases in between. The V gene's germline CDR1 is SGHRS and CDR2 YFSETQ. CDR3 sequence: CASSIPGDSYGYTF. The CDR3 nucleotides read TGCGCCAGCAGCATTCCTGGTGACAGCTATGGCTACACCTTC.

The chain couples TRBV27 to TRBJ1-2; 7 bases match TRBD1. Germline V CDR1 and CDR2: MNHEY, SMNVEV (reference sequence). This CDR3 contains 12 residues. Trimming removed 3 bases from V and 10 bases from J; junction bases left unmatched: 5. CDR3 nucleotides: TGTGCCAGCAGTTTTCGGGGACAGTTCTACACCTTC. This codes for CASSFRGQFYTF.

Points on this clone: Other DNA variants within this sample encode the same CDR3. The V gene is TRBV12-3 or TRBV12-4, the J gene TRBJ1-2; D not certain. The CDR3 is made up of 13 amino acids. Trimming removed 1 base from V and 2 bases from J, with 5 bases in between. CDR3 sequence reads: CASSLGQNYGYTF. CDR3 in DNA: TGTGCCAGCAGTTTAGGACAAAACTATGGCTACACCTTC.

CDR3 loop: CASSQGNAIEQFF. For the CDR3, the DNA is TGCGCCAGCAGCCAAGGTAATGCGATTGAGCAGTTCTTC. The chain recombines TRBV4-1 with TRBJ2-1; no firm D call. CDR1 is MGHRA, CDR2 YSYEKL, per germline. The CDR3 spans 13 residues. The ends were cut back, 1 base at V and 9 bases at J, with 10 bases in the middle.

The chain links TRBV15 to TRBJ2-5, with 9 bases lining up with TRBD1. V lost 0 bases, J lost 3 bases, and 11 bases stayed unmatched. The length of the CDR3 is 18 residues. Per the germline V gene, CDR1 is LNHNV and CDR2 is YYDKDF (reference sequence). CDR3 coding DNA: TGTGCCACCAGCAGAGAAGGGACCGGGACAGGGAGGGAAGAGACCCAGTACTTC. This translates into CATSREGTGTGREETQYF.

This chain uses TRBV28 with TRBJ2-5; D remains ambiguous. There are 12 residues in the CDR3. Germline CDR1 is MDHEN and CDR2 is SYDVKM. The V end was cut by 7 bases, the J end by 5 bases, with 11 bases between. The CDR3 loop is CASMGTRETQYF. For the CDR3, the DNA is TGTGCCAGCATGGGAACTCGGGAGACCCAGTACTTC.

The chain employs TRBV19 and TRBJ2-7; maybe TRBD1 (5 bases). The CDR3 spans 15 residues. From germline, CDR1 is LNHDA and CDR2 SQIVND (reference sequence). The germline V and J ends were trimmed by 3 bases and 7 bases, with 19 bases remaining between them. The CDR3 region is CASSMQGLPPGEQYF. The CDR3 DNA reads as TGTGCCAGTAGTATGCAGGGCCTTCCCCCCGGAGAGCAGTACTTC. Drawing the rest from reference TRBV19 and TRBJ2-7, the complete variable domain is DGGITQSPKYLFRKEGQNVTLSCEQNLNHDAMYWYRQDPGQGLRLIYYSQIVNDFQKGDIAEGYSVSREKKESFPLTVTSAQKNPTAFYLCASSMQGLPPGEQYFGPGTRLTVT.

This chain joins TRBV28 and TRBJ2-7; either TRBD1 or TRBD2 may fit D (5 bases each). Trimming removed 6 bases from V and 2 bases from J, with 17 bases in between. This CDR3 spans 15 amino acids. CDR1 is MDHEN, CDR2 SYDVKM, per germline. The CDR3 bases are TGTGCCAGCAGGTACCGGGACGCCGGTGCCTACGAGCAGTACTTC. Translating gives CASRYRDAGAYEQYF.

CDR3 DNA sequence: TGCGCCAGCAGCCAAGAAAGGTGGGGGGCCGTCCAAGAGACCCAGTACTTC. It specifies CASSQERWGAVQETQYF. The rearrangement joins TRBV4-1 to TRBJ2-5; D tentatively reads TRBD1 or TRBD2 (6 bases each). The V end was cut by 0 bases, the J end by 1 base, with 15 bases between. This CDR3 has 17 amino acids. Germline V CDR1 and CDR2: MGHRA, YSYEKL.

J is TRBJ2-5 and V is TRBV3-1 (or the pseudogene TRBV3-2), with unresolved D. The germline V and J ends were trimmed by 6 bases and 5 bases, with 10 bases remaining between them. This CDR3 has 12 residues. Germline assignment: CDR1 LGHDT and CDR2 YNNKEL (reference sequence). In DNA form, the CDR3 reads TGTGCCAGCAGTTTCAGTGGGGAGACCCAGTACTTC. This encodes CASSFSGETQYF.

This sequence joins TRBV9 and TRBJ1-5, with 8 bases identical to TRBD1. CDR1 SGDLS and CDR2 YYNGEE come from the germline V gene. The CDR3 has 15 residues. The V and J ends lost 3 bases and 3 bases, in that order; junction bases with no gene match: 5. The CDR3: CASSAQGALNQPQHF. The CDR3, as DNA: TGTGCCAGCAGCGCGCAGGGGGCTCTCAATCAGCCCCAGCATTTT. Complete variable domain (other parts from reference TRBV9 and TRBJ1-5): DSGVTQTPKHLITATGQRVTLRCSPRSGDLSVYWYQQSLDQGLQFLIQYYNGEERAKGNILERFSAQQFPDLHSELNLSSLELGDSALYFCASSAQGALNQPQHFGDGTRLSIL.

J is TRBJ1-4 and V is TRBV3-1 (or the pseudogene TRBV3-2); the match to TRBD1 covers 9 bases. The germline CDR1 and CDR2 sequences are LGHDT and YNNKEL (reference sequence). This CDR3 region has 15 residues. Germline trimming cut 3 bases from V and 7 bases from J; bases unmatched to any gene: 6. In DNA form, the CDR3 reads TGTGCCAGCAGCCACACAGGGGGCGCGAGTGAAAAACTGTTTTTT. Translating it yields CASSHTGGASEKLFF.

V gene TRBV6-2 or TRBV6-3 combines with J gene TRBJ1-5; D perhaps matches TRBD1 (6 bases). CDR1 MNHEY and CDR2 SVGEGT come from the germline V gene. The CDR3 has 14 residues. The germline V and J ends were trimmed by 4 bases and 4 bases, with 11 bases remaining between them. The CDR3 loop reads CASSSQGTNQPQHF. Written as DNA, the CDR3 is TGTGCCAGCAGTTCCCAGGGGACGAATCAGCCCCAGCATTTT.

The chain employs TRBV7-2 and TRBJ1-4; the match to TRBD1 covers 7 bases. V trimming: 5 bases; J trimming: 8 bases; junction bases outside the gene matches: 8. From germline, CDR1 is SGHTA and CDR2 FQGNSA. This CDR3 contains 14 residues. CDR3 coding DNA: TGTGCCAGCAGCGTTCAGGGGGGTGGGGAAAAACTGTTTTTT. Protein: CASSVQGGGEKLFF. The variable domain in full, with the rest retrieved from reference TRBV7-2 and TRBJ1-4, is GAGVSQSPSNKVTEKGKDVELRCDPISGHTALYWYRQSLGQGLEFLIYFQGNSAPDKSGLPSDRFSAERTGGSVSTLTIQRTQQEDSAVYLCASSVQGGGEKLFFGSGTQLSVL.

This chain uses TRBV6-2 or TRBV6-3 with TRBJ1-2; tentative D call: TRBD1 (5 bases). The CDR3 length is 17 residues. Trimming took 2 bases from V and 2 from J, leaving 18 bases between them. Germline-derived CDR1 and CDR2 are MNHEY and SVGEGT. DNA of the CDR3: TGTGCCAGCAGTTACGTCGTTATCCGGGACTACAACTATGGCTACACCTTC. This sequence encodes CASSYVVIRDYNYGYTF.

The chain joins TRBV18 to TRBJ1-2, with D tentatively TRBD1 (6 bases). V was cut by 3 bases and J by 2 bases, with 10 bases left in between. The germline gives CDR1 KGHSH, CDR2 LQKENI. The CDR3 is 14 residues long. CDR3 nucleotide sequence: TGTGCCAGCTCACCGACGGACAGAAACTATGGCTACACCTTC. Protein sequence: CASSPTDRNYGYTF.

The genes are TRBV27 and TRBJ1-5; perhaps TRBD1 as D (5 bases). The CDR3 length is 16 residues. Germline lookup yields CDR1 MNHEY and CDR2 SMNVEV (reference sequence). V lost 6 bases, J lost 1 base, and 16 bases lay in between. The CDR3 DNA follows: TGTGCCAGCAGCAACGGGGCAGGAGGCAGCAATCAGCCCCAGCATTTT. Protein sequence: CASSNGAGGSNQPQHF.

The CDR3 loop is CASSPSTGQDTIYF. The CDR3 DNA reads as TGTGCCAGTAGTCCCTCAACAGGTCAGGACACCATATATTTT. The J gene is TRBJ1-3, the V gene TRBV19, with TRBD1 as a possible D gene (5 bases). Germline loops: CDR1 LNHDA, CDR2 SQIVND (reference sequence). The CDR3 covers 14 residues. V shed 5 bases and J shed 8 bases, with 16 bases lying between them. Based on the CDR3 plus reference TRBV19 and TRBJ1-3, the full variable domain is DGGITQSPKYLFRKEGQNVTLSCEQNLNHDAMYWYRQDPGQGLRLIYYSQIVNDFQKGDIAEGYSVSREKKESFPLTVTSAQKNPTAFYLCASSPSTGQDTIYFGEGSWLTVV.

This chain links TRBV4-3 with TRBJ1-5; D is possibly TRBD1 (6 bases). The V and J ends lost 1 base and 4 bases respectively, with 11 bases between them. Germline V gives CDR1 LGHNA, CDR2 YSLEER. The CDR3 is 15 amino acids. In DNA, the CDR3 is TGCGCCAGCAGCCAAGCAGGGGTAGGGAATCAGCCCCAGCATTTT. Encoded protein: CASSQAGVGNQPQHF.